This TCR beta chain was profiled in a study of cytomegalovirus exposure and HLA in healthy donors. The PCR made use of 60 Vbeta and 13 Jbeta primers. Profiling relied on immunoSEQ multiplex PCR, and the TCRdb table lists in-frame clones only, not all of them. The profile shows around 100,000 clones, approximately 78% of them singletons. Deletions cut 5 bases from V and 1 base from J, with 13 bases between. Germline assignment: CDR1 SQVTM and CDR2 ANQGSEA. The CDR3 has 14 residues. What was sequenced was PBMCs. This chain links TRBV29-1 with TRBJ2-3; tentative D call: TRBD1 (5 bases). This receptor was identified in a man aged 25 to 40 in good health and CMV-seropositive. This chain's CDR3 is CSVLRTRGTDTQYF. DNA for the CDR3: TGCAGCGTTCTGAGGACACGGGGCACAGATACGCAGTATTTT.